The clone carrying this TCR beta chain appeared many times. Clones were sequenced by immunoSEQ multiplex PCR, and TCRdb holds only the in-frame ones, with some missing. This set yields 42,000 or so clones and no singletons; the top ten hold roughly 4.3%. CDR1 MNHNS and CDR2 SASEGT come from the germline V gene. The CDR3 length is 14 residues. Trimming left V 1 base short and J 4 bases short, with 7 bases between. These data originate in a study of T cells after posttransplantation cyclophosphamide. The sequence was collected from a woman aged 50 to 60 in good health and a related stem cell transplant donor. The specimen sequenced was PBMCs. The chain recombines TRBV6-1 with TRBJ1-4; D call uncertain. The CDR3 sequence is CASSEGVFNEKLFF. The CDR3 bases are TGTGCCAGCAGTGAAGGAGTATTTAATGAAAAACTGTTTTTT.